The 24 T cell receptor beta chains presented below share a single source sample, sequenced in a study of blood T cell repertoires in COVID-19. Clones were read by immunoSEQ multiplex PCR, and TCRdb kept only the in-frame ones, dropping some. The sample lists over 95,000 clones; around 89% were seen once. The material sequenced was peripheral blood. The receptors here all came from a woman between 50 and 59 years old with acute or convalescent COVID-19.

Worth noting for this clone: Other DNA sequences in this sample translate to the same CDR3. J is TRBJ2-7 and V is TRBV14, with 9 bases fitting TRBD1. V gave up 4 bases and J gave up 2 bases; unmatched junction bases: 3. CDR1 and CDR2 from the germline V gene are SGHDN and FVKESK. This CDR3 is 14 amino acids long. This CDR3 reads CASSPRQGAYEQYF. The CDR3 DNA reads TGTGCCAGCAGCCCCCGACAGGGGGCCTACGAGCAGTACTTC.

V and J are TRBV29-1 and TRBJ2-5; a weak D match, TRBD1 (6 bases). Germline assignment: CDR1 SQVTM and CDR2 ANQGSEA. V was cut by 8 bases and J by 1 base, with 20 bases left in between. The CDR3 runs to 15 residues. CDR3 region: CSTGGRGYFQETQYF. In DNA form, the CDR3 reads TGCAGCACTGGAGGCAGGGGATATTTCCAAGAGACCCAGTACTTC.

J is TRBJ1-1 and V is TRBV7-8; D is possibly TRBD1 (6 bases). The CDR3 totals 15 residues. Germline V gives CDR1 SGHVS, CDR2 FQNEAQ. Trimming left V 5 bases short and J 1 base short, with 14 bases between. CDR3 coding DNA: TGTGCCAGCAGCCCTAGGCCGACAGGGAACACTGAAGCTTTCTTT. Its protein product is CASSPRPTGNTEAFF.

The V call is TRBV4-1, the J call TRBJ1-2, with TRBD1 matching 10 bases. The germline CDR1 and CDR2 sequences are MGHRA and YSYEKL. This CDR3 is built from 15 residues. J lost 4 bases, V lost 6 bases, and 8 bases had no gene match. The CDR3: CASRTPGQGTYGYTF. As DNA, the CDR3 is TGCGCCAGCAGAACACCGGGACAGGGGACCTATGGCTACACCTTC.

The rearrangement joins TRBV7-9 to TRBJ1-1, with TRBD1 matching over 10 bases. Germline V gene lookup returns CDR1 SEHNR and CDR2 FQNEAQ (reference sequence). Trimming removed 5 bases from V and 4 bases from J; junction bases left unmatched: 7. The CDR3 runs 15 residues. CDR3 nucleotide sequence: TGTGCCAGCAGCCCAGATGGACAGGGGGGCACTGAAGCTTTCTTT. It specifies CASSPDGQGGTEAFF.

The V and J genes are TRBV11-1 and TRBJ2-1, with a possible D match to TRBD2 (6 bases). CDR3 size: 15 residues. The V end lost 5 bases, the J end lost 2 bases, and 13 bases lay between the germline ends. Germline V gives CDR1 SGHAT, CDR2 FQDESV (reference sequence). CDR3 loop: CASSQGWGAYNEQFF. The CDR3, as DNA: TGTGCCAGCAGCCAAGGGTGGGGGGCCTACAATGAGCAGTTCTTC.

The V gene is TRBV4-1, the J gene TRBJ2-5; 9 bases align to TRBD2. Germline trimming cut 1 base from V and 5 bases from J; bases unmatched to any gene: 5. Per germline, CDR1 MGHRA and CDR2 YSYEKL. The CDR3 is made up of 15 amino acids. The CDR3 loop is CASSQGLAGRETQYF. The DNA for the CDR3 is TGCGCCAGCAGCCAAGGGCTAGCGGGACGCGAGACCCAGTACTTC.

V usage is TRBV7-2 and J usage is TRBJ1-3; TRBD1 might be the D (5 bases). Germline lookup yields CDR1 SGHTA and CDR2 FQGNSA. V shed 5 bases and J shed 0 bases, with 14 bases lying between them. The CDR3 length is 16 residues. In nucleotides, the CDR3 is TGTGCCAGCAGCCCGTGGGGGGAAATCTCTGGAAACACCATATATTTT. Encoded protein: CASSPWGEISGNTIYF. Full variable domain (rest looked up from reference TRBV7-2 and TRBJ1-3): GAGVSQSPSNKVTEKGKDVELRCDPISGHTALYWYRQSLGQGLEFLIYFQGNSAPDKSGLPSDRFSAERTGGSVSTLTIQRTQQEDSAVYLCASSPWGEISGNTIYFGEGSWLTVV.

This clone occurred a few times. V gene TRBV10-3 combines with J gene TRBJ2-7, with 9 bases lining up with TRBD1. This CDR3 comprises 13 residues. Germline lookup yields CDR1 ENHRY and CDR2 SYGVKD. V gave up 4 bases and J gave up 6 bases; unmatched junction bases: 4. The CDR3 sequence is CAISAGTGREQYF. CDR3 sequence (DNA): TGTGCCATCAGTGCCGGGACAGGGCGCGAGCAGTACTTC.

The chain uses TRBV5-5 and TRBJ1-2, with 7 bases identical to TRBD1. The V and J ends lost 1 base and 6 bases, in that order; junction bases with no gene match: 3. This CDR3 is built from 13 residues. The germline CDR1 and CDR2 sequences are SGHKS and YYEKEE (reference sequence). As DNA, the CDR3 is TGTGCCAGCAGCTTGCTTCAGGGGGATGGCTACACCTTC. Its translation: CASSLLQGDGYTF.

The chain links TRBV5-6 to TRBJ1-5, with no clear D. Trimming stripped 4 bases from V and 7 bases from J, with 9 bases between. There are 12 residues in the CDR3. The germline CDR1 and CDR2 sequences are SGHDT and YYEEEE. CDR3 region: CASSGLGQPQHF. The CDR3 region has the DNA TGTGCCAGCAGCGGGTTGGGCCAGCCCCAGCATTTT.

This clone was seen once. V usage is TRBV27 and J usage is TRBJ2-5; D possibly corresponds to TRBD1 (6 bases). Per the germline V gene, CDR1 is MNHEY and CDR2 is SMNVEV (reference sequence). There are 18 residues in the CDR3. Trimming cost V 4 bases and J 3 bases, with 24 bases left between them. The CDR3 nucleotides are TGTGCCAGCAGTTGGAGAGGTGCAGGGGTATCCGCGAAAGAGACCCAGTACTTC. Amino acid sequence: CASSWRGAGVSAKETQYF.

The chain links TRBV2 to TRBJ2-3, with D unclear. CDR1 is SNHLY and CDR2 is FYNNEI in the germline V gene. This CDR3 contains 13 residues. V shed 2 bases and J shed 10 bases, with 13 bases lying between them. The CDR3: CASSEQRVGAQYF. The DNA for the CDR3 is TGTGCCAGCAGTGAACAGCGTGTAGGTGCGCAGTATTTT.

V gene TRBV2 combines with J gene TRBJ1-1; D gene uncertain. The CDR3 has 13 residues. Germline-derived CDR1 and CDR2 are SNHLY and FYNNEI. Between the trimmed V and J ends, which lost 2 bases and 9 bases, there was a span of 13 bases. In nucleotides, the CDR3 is TGTGCCAGCAGTGAAATGTCAGGTCTGAAAGCTTTCTTT. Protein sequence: CASSEMSGLKAFF.

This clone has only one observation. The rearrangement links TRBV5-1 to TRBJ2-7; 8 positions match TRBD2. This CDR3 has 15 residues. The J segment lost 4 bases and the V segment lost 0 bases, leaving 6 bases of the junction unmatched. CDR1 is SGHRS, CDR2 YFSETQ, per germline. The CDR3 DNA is TGCGCCAGCAGCTTGGGCGGGGGGAACCTTTACGAGCAGTACTTC. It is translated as CASSLGGGNLYEQYF. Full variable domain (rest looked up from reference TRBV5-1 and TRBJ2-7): KAGVTQTPRYLIKTRGQQVTLSCSPISGHRSVSWYQQTPGQGLQFLFEYFSETQRNKGNFPGRFSGRQFSNSRSEMNVSTLELGDSALYLCASSLGGGNLYEQYFGPGTRLTVT.

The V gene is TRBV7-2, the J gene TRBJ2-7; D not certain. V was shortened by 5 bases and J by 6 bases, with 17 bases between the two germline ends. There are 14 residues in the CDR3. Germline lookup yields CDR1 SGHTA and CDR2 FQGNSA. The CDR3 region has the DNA TGTGCCAGCAGCCCAACCAACAGTGTCGGCGAGCAGTACTTC. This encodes CASSPTNSVGEQYF.

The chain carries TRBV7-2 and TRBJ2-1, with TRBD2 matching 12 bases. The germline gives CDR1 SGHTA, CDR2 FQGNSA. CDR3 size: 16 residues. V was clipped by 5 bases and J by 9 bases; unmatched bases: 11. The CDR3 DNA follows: TGTGCCAGCAGCCGGAACCTACTAGCGGGGGGTGGTGAGCAGTTCTTC. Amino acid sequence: CASSRNLLAGGGEQFF.

This chain's CDR3 is CASSEVGPNTEAFF. The CDR3 nucleotides read TGTGCCAGCAGTGAAGTGGGGCCGAACACTGAAGCTTTCTTT. The chain uses TRBV6-1 and TRBJ1-1, with D perhaps matching TRBD1 (5 bases). Between the trimmed V and J ends, which lost 1 base and 1 base, there was a span of 7 bases. In germline, CDR1 is MNHNS, CDR2 SASEGT. The CDR3 is 14 amino acids.

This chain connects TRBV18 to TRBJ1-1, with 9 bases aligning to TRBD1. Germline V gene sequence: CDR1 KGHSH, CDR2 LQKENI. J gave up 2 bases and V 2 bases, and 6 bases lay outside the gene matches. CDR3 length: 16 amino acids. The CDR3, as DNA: TGTGCCAGCTCACCAAAAACAGGGGGCGGAAACACTGAAGCTTTCTTT. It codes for CASSPKTGGGNTEAFF.

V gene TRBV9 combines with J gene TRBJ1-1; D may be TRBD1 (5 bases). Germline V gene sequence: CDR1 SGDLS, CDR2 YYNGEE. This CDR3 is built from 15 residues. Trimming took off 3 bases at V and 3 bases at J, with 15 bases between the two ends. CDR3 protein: CASSAGREGYTEAFF. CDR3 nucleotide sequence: TGTGCCAGCAGCGCCGGAAGGGAGGGGTACACTGAAGCTTTCTTT.

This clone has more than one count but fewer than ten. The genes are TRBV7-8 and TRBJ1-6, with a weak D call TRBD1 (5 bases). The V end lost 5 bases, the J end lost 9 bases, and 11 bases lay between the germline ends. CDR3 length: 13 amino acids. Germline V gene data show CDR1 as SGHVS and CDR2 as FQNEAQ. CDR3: CASSQAGGSPLHF. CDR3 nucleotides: TGTGCCAGCAGCCAAGCGGGGGGTTCACCCCTCCACTTT. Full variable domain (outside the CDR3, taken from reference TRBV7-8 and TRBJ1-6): GAGVSQSPRYKVAKRGQDVALRCDPISGHVSLFWYQQALGQGPEFLTYFQNEAQLDKSGLPSDRFFAERPEGSVSTLKIQRTQQEDSAVYLCASSQAGGSPLHFGNGTRLTVT.

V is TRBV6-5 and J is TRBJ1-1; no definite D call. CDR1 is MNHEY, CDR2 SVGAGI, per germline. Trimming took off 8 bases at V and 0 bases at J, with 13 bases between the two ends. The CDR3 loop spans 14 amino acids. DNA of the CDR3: TGTGCCAGCCGCCGAGGCACTCTGAACACTGAAGCTTTCTTT. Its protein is CASRRGTLNTEAFF.

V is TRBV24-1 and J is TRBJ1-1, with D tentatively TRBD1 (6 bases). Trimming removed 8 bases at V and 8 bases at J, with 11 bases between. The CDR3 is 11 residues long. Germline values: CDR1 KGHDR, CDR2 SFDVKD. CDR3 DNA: TGTGCCACCAAGAGCGGGACAGAAGCTTTCTTT. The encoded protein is CATKSGTEAFF.

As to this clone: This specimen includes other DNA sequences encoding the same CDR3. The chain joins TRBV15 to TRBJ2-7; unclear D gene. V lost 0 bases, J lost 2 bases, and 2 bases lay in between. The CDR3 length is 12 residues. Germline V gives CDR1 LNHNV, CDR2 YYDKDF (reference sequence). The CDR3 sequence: CATSRDTYEQYF. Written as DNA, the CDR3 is TGTGCCACCAGCAGAGACACCTACGAGCAGTACTTC.